The source of this T cell receptor beta chain is a study of blood T cell repertoires in COVID-19. Overall study: T cells, B-cell-depleted T cells, or PBMCs supplied cDNA or gDNA.

Source study methods: Estimation of nucleated cell counts relied on the amplification of reference gene primers. Assay used: immunoSEQ multiplex PCR; TCRdb lists only in-frame clones, some missing. For V, J and clone size, that table is used; D and trimming come from the DNA. The data show approximately 340,000 clones, about nine tenths seen once. The study assigned cohorts using participant-reported clinical history. Those designated as exposed participants met a COVID-19 case within 2 weeks before study entry. The CDR3 loop spans 12 amino acids. The V end lost 7 bases, the J end lost 0 bases, and 9 bases lay between the germline ends. Germline assignment: CDR1 SQVTM and CDR2 ANQGSEA.

The sequencing input was PBMCs or T cells enriched from blood (not recorded which). The TCR was taken from a woman aged 40 to 55 who had been exposed to COVID-19. This chain links TRBV29-1 with TRBJ1-2, with TRBD1 as a possible D gene (6 bases). CDR3 amino acids: CSGGQTNYGYTF. The CDR3 nucleotides read TGCAGCGGCGGACAGACTAACTATGGCTACACCTTC.